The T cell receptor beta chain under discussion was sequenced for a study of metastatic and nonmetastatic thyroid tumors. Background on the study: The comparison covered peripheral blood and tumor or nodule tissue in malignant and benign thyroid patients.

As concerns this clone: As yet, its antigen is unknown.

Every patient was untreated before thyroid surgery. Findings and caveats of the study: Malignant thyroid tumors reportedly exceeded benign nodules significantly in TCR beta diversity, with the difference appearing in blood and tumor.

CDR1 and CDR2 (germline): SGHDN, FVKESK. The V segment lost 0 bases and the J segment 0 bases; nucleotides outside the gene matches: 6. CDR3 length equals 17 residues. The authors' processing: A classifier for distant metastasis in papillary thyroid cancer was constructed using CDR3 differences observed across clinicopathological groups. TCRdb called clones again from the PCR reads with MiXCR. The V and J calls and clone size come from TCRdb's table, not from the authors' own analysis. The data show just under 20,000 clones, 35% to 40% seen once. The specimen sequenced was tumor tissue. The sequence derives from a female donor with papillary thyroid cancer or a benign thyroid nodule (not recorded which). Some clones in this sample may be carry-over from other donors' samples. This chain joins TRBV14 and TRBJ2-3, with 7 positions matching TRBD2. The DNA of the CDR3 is TGTGCCAGCAGCCAAGACCCAGCGGGGTCTAGCACAGATACGCAGTATTTT. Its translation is CASSQDPAGSSTDTQYF.